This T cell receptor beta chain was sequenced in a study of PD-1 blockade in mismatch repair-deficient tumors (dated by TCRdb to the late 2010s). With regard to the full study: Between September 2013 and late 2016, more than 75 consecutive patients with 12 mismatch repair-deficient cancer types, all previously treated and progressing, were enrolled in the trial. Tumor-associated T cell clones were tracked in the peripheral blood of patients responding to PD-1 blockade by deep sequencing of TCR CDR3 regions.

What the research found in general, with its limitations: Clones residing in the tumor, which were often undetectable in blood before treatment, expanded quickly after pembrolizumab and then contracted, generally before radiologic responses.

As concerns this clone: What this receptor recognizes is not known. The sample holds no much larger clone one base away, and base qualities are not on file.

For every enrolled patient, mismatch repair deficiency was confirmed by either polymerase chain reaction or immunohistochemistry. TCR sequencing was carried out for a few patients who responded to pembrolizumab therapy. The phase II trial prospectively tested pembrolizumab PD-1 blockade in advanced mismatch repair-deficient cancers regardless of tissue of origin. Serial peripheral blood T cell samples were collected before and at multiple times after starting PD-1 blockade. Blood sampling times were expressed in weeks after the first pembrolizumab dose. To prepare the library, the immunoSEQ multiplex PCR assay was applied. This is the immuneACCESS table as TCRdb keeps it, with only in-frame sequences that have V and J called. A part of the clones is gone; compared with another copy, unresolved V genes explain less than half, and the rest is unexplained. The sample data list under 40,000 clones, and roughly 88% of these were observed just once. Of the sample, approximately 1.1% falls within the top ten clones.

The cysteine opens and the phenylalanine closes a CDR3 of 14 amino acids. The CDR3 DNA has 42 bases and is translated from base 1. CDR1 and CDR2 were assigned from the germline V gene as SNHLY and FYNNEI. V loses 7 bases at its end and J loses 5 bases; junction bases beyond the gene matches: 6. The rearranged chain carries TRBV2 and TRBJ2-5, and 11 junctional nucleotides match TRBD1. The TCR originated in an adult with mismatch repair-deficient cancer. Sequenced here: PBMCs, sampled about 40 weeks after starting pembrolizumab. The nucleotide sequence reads TGTGCCAGCACCGGGGACAGGGGGTTTGAGACCCAGTACTTC. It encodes CASTGDRGFETQYF.